Below, 18 T cell receptor beta chains from the same sample are listed, as sequenced in a study of T cell responses to AZD1222 COVID-19 vaccine. Profiled with immunoSEQ multiplex PCR; TCRdb holds only in-frame clones, not every one. Of approximately 140,000 clones listed, about 90% were seen once; the top ten hold 3.8%. The specimen comprised peripheral blood, sampled 28 days after the second AZD1222 dose. The source is an adult who received the AZD1222 COVID-19 vaccine.

V usage is TRBV9 and J usage is TRBJ1-1; D unclear. V lost 0 bases, J lost 0 bases, and 9 bases lay in between. The CDR3 sequence is 15 residues long. CDR1 and CDR2 (germline): SGDLS, YYNGEE. The CDR3 bases are TGTGCCAGCAGCGTAGAAGGCAGCATGAACACTGAAGCTTTCTTT. It is translated as CASSVEGSMNTEAFF.

This chain connects TRBV19 to TRBJ2-1; D remains unclear. Deletions cut 4 bases from V and 0 bases from J, with 10 bases between. The CDR3 covers 15 residues. The germline V gene encodes CDR1 LNHDA and CDR2 SQIVND (reference sequence). Written as DNA, the CDR3 is TGTGCCAGTAGTACTGAGGCAAGCTCCTACAATGAGCAGTTCTTC. Translated: CASSTEASSYNEQFF.

This chain uses TRBV18 with TRBJ1-2; 7 bases map to TRBD1. J lost 6 bases, V lost 6 bases, and 16 bases had no gene match. The CDR3 spans 16 residues. Germline CDR1 reads KGHSH; CDR2 reads LQKENI. The CDR3: CASSHDRETPVDGYTF. The CDR3 nucleotides are TGTGCCAGCTCCCACGACAGGGAGACACCTGTCGATGGCTACACCTTC.

The CDR3 region is CASSLTPQETQYF. DNA for the CDR3: TGTGCCAGCAGTTTGACACCCCAAGAGACCCAGTACTTC. The rearrangement links TRBV12-3 or TRBV12-4 to TRBJ2-5; no clear D gene. CDR3 length: 13 amino acids. The V end lost 3 bases, the J end lost 1 base, and 6 bases lay between the germline ends.

This chain joins TRBV5-1 and TRBJ2-2, with TRBD2 matching over 7 bases. Germline CDR1 and CDR2: SGHRS and YFSETQ. The CDR3 is 17 residues long. Trimming took 0 bases from V and 8 from J; bases not matched to a gene: 13. CDR3 DNA sequence: TGCGCCAGCAGCTTGGATGCGGTGCGGCGCGGGGGTGGGGAGCTGTTTTTT. This sequence encodes CASSLDAVRRGGGELFF.

V is TRBV7-9 and J is TRBJ2-3; 8 bases match TRBD2. The CDR3 consists of 16 residues. The trim removed 2 bases at V and 4 bases at J, leaving 8 bases unmatched. CDR1 and CDR2 (germline): SEHNR, FQNEAQ (reference sequence). As DNA, the CDR3 is TGTGCCAGCAGCTTAACAGCGGGAGCAGGTTCAGATACGCAGTATTTT. Translated, it gives CASSLTAGAGSDTQYF.

The V gene is TRBV6-5, the J gene TRBJ1-6; D is perhaps TRBD1 (5 bases). Per germline, CDR1 MNHEY and CDR2 SVGAGI. The V end was cut by 7 bases, the J end by 5 bases, with 9 bases between. The CDR3 length is 13 residues. The CDR3 DNA reads TGTGCCAGCAAACAGGTGGATAATTCACCCCTCCACTTT. The encoded protein is CASKQVDNSPLHF.

The J gene is TRBJ2-7, the V gene TRBV15; D is perhaps TRBD1 (6 bases). The ends were cut back, 1 base at V and 4 bases at J, with 17 bases in the middle. Germline CDR1 and CDR2: LNHNV and YYDKDF (reference sequence). This CDR3 spans 16 amino acids. CDR3 loop: CATSRVSGVGGYEQYF. In nucleotides, the CDR3 is TGTGCCACCAGCAGAGTATCAGGGGTAGGAGGTTACGAGCAGTACTTC.

The chain recombines TRBV15 with TRBJ2-3, with a possible D match to TRBD2 (6 bases). This CDR3 has 15 amino acids. Germline CDR1 LNHNV, CDR2 YYDKDF (reference sequence). The V end was cut by 1 base, the J end by 3 bases, with 11 bases between. CDR3 nucleotides: TGTGCCACCAGCAGAGGCGGGACCGGGACAGATACGCAGTATTTT. As protein: CATSRGGTGTDTQYF.

V usage is TRBV9 and J usage is TRBJ2-1, with 9 bases identical to TRBD2. The V segment lost 0 bases and the J segment 1 base; nucleotides outside the gene matches: 5. CDR1 is SGDLS and CDR2 is YYNGEE in the germline V gene. This CDR3 is built from 17 residues. The CDR3 coding sequence is TGTGCCAGCAGCGTAGCGGCGGGAGGGGAATCCTACAATGAGCAGTTCTTC. It codes for CASSVAAGGESYNEQFF. Complete variable domain (other parts from reference TRBV9 and TRBJ2-1): DSGVTQTPKHLITATGQRVTLRCSPRSGDLSVYWYQQSLDQGLQFLIQYYNGEERAKGNILERFSAQQFPDLHSELNLSSLELGDSALYFCASSVAAGGESYNEQFFGPGTRLTVL.

This clone was seen once. The CDR3 loop is CAISPTVGWDIQYF. The CDR3 DNA follows: TGTGCCATCAGTCCCACGGTGGGATGGGACATTCAGTACTTC. J is TRBJ2-4 and V is TRBV10-3; no definite D call. Germline loops: CDR1 ENHRY, CDR2 SYGVKD. The CDR3 contains 14 residues. V was cut by 5 bases and J by 8 bases, with 16 bases left in between.

This chain uses TRBV5-1 with TRBJ1-6; 9 bases match TRBD1. The ends lost 4 bases at V and 6 bases at J; junction bases unmatched: 11. The CDR3 length is 17 residues. Germline V lookup: CDR1 SGHRS, CDR2 YFSETQ. The CDR3 loop is CASSPDRGGILNSPLHF. The CDR3 bases are TGCGCCAGCAGCCCGGACAGGGGTGGTATCCTTAATTCACCCCTCCACTTT.

The J gene is TRBJ2-3, the V gene TRBV16, with a weak D call TRBD1 (5 bases). This CDR3 is built from 17 residues. CDR1 is KGHSY, CDR2 FQNENV, per germline. V was trimmed by 0 bases and J by 5 bases, leaving 18 bases between them. CDR3 DNA: TGTGCCAGCAGCCAATCGAGAGTGGGGCTAGGTGGAGATACGCAGTATTTT. It translates to CASSQSRVGLGGDTQYF.

The table lists this clone with a count of one. The chain is built from TRBV7-2 and TRBJ1-2, with TRBD1 matching over 8 bases. In germline, CDR1 is SGHTA, CDR2 FQGNSA. J was trimmed by 4 bases and V by 6 bases; bases with no gene match: 16. The CDR3 spans 17 residues. CDR3 sequence (DNA): TGTGCCAGCAGGGGGCAAAACAGGGGACAGGCTAGCTATGGCTACACCTTC. Protein product: CASRGQNRGQASYGYTF.

This clone has just a few counts. The genes are TRBV3-1 (or the pseudogene TRBV3-2) and TRBJ2-1; possibly TRBD1 for D (5 bases). Trimming pared 0 bases from V and 12 bases from J, leaving 12 bases between. The CDR3 runs 13 residues. From germline, CDR1 is LGHDT and CDR2 YNNKEL (reference sequence). For the CDR3, the DNA is TGTGCCAGCAGCCAAGATCCAGGGCGGTGGCAGTTCTTC. It yields the protein CASSQDPGRWQFF.

The chain couples TRBV24-1 to TRBJ2-1; no definite D call. Germline V lookup: CDR1 KGHDR, CDR2 SFDVKD. V dropped 1 base and J dropped 3 bases, with 12 bases sitting between them. The length of the CDR3 is 16 residues. The CDR3 DNA sequence: TGTGCCACCAGTGATTTCGCGGAAAGTGGCTACAATGAGCAGTTCTTC. It yields the protein CATSDFAESGYNEQFF.

V is TRBV19 and J is TRBJ1-2; 7 bases map to TRBD1. This CDR3 contains 17 residues. The germline V gene has CDR1 LNHDA and CDR2 SQIVND (reference sequence). Trimming at V came to 4 bases and at J to 1 base, leaving 12 bases not matched to a gene. The CDR3 nucleotides are TGTGCCAGTAGTAACAATCTCGGACAGGATATTAACTATGGCTACACCTTC. Protein: CASSNNLGQDINYGYTF.

This clone was counted only a few times. The same CDR3 can be traced to other DNA sequences in this sample. This chain links TRBV7-6 with TRBJ2-7; D is perhaps TRBD1 (6 bases). Germline CDR1 and CDR2: SGHVS and FNYEAQ. This CDR3 contains 15 residues. V was clipped by 1 base and J by 2 bases, with 12 bases between them. CDR3 loop: CASSLDAGVTYEQYF. The CDR3 DNA reads TGTGCCAGCAGCTTAGATGCAGGGGTCACCTACGAGCAGTACTTC.